Shown below are 18 T cell receptor beta chains from a single sample sequenced in a study of regulatory T cells in long-lasting Graves disease. Time point in this sample: persistent/refractory GD, antithyroid drugs over 5 years with positive TRAb. PBMC RNA served as the TCR library source. Combining iRepertoire HTBI primers with Arm-PCR of CDR3 regions, the authors built TCR beta libraries. TCRdb processed the multiplex PCR reads anew with MiXCR; each CDR3 protein has one entry. The repertoire holds approximately 290,000 distinct CDR3 sequences, under 25% seen once, with 45% to 70% in the top ten. The sequencing here drew on peripheral blood mononuclear cells (PBMCs), taken when the disease was refractory, from a patient treated with antithyroid drugs. These receptors all stem from a female donor with Graves disease.

The rearrangement uses TRBV7-2 and TRBJ1-1; D uncertain. Germline loops: CDR1 SGHTA, CDR2 FQGNSA. This CDR3 comprises 13 residues. V lost 5 bases, J lost 6 bases, and 13 bases lay in between. Here the CDR3 reads CASSAQSGAEAFF. The CDR3 nucleotides read TGTGCCAGCAGCGCCCAGTCGGGTGCTGAAGCTTTCTTT.

This chain uses TRBV19 with TRBJ2-7; D may match TRBD1 or TRBD2 (6 bases each). The germline V gene encodes CDR1 LNHDA and CDR2 SQIVND (reference sequence). Between the trimmed V and J ends, which lost 6 bases and 6 bases, there was a span of 18 bases. The CDR3 has 14 amino acids. The CDR3 region is CASSPAWSGAEQYF. The DNA of the CDR3 is TGTGCCAGTAGCCCAGCATGGTCGGGGGCCGAGCAGTACTTC.

This clonotype was counted many times. V usage is TRBV7-2 and J usage is TRBJ2-7; TRBD1 matches at 9 bases. Germline values: CDR1 SGHTA, CDR2 FQGNSA. The CDR3 spans 15 residues. The trim removed 6 bases at V and 4 bases at J, leaving 10 bases unmatched. As DNA, the CDR3 is TGTGCCAGCAGTTCCCACCCGGGACAGGGATACGAGCAGTACTTC. Encoded protein: CASSSHPGQGYEQYF.

This clonotype has just a few counts. The chain carries TRBV12-3 or TRBV12-4 and TRBJ1-1, with D maybe TRBD1 (5 bases). CDR3 length: 15 residues. Trimming removed 9 bases from V and 0 bases from J, with 17 bases in between. The CDR3 here is CASLKGQGVNTEAFF. DNA of the CDR3: TGTGCCAGTTTGAAGGGCCAGGGCGTGAACACTGAAGCTTTCTTT.

Of note for this clonotype: Germline is not matched at one junction end, which may reflect a read error. The gene calls are TRBV15 and TRBJ1-5; unclear D gene. The length of the CDR3 is 14 residues. In germline, CDR1 is LNHNV, CDR2 YYDKDF (reference sequence). The chain's CDR3 is CATSGDTYGQPQHF. CDR3 in DNA: TGTGCCACCAGCGGAGATACGTACGGTCAGCCCCAGCATTTT.

This clonotype appeared a few times. The chain joins TRBV27 to TRBJ1-3; no reliable D call. The V and J ends lost 0 bases and 4 bases respectively, with 4 bases between them. There are 13 residues in the CDR3. Germline V lookup: CDR1 MNHEY, CDR2 SMNVEV (reference sequence). The CDR3 bases are TGTGCCAGCAGTTTATCATGGGGAAACACCATATATTTT. Amino acids: CASSLSWGNTIYF.

Many counts were recorded for this clonotype. This sequence joins TRBV27 and TRBJ2-7; 11 nucleotides align to TRBD2. V was pared by 5 bases and J by 6 bases, with 6 bases of the junction left unmatched. This CDR3 region has 14 residues. The V gene's germline CDR1 is MNHEY and CDR2 SMNVEV (reference sequence). For the CDR3, the DNA is TGTGCCAGCAGTCAAGGACTAGCGGGTTCCGAGCAGTACTTC. Translating it yields CASSQGLAGSEQYF.

V gene TRBV6-9 combines with J gene TRBJ2-1; the match to TRBD2 covers 7 bases. This CDR3 is 17 amino acids long. J lost 4 bases, V lost 4 bases, and 13 bases had no gene match. The germline V gene has CDR1 MNHGY and CDR2 SVAAGI. This chain's CDR3 is CASSSTGLFGGYNEQFF. The CDR3 DNA follows: TGTGCCAGCAGTTCCACGGGACTCTTCGGGGGGTACAATGAGCAGTTCTTC.

The rearrangement uses TRBV10-3 and TRBJ1-5, with 9 bases lining up with TRBD1. V was pared by 4 bases and J by 4 bases, with 5 bases of the junction left unmatched. This CDR3 is 15 amino acids long. CDR1 ENHRY and CDR2 SYGVKD come from the germline V gene. CDR3 in DNA: TGTGCCATCAGTGTGGGACAGGGAGAGAATCAGCCCCAGCATTTT. Its protein is CAISVGQGENQPQHF.

This clonotype was seen at least ten times. The V call is TRBV6-1, the J call TRBJ1-5, with unresolved D. Per germline, CDR1 MNHNS and CDR2 SASEGT. V was shortened by 8 bases and J by 5 bases, with 13 bases between the two germline ends. The CDR3 runs 13 residues. The CDR3 region has the DNA TGTGCCAGCGGAAGCGGATTCGATCAGCCCCAGCATTTT. It codes for CASGSGFDQPQHF.

The chain joins TRBV6-2 or TRBV6-3 to TRBJ1-2; D is undetermined. This CDR3 has 13 residues. The V end was cut by 0 bases, the J end by 6 bases, with 8 bases between. CDR1 and CDR2 from the germline V gene are MNHEY and SVGEGT. The chain's CDR3 is CASSYSDLNGYTF. CDR3 in DNA: TGTGCCAGCAGTTACTCAGACTTGAATGGCTACACCTTC.

V is TRBV9 and J is TRBJ1-5; D might be TRBD1 (6 bases). Germline V gives CDR1 SGDLS, CDR2 YYNGEE. The CDR3 loop spans 15 amino acids. V was shortened by 3 bases and J by 5 bases, with 15 bases between the two germline ends. The CDR3 coding sequence is TGTGCCAGCAGCGAGGGGATGGACAGTTATCAGCCCCAGCATTTT. As protein: CASSEGMDSYQPQHF.

This clonotype showed up just a few times. This chain connects TRBV3-1 to TRBJ1-1; D is unclear. There are 12 residues in the CDR3. Per the germline V gene, CDR1 is LGHDT and CDR2 is YNNKEL (reference sequence). V lost 1 base and J lost 7, with 7 bases in between. As DNA, the CDR3 is TGTGCCAGCAGCCAAGGTTTGATTGAAGCTTTCTTT. Encoded protein: CASSQGLIEAFF.

This clonotype was found many times. The chain links TRBV6-2 or TRBV6-3 to TRBJ2-7; tentative D call: TRBD2 (6 bases). This CDR3 comprises 14 residues. Trimming stripped 2 bases from V and 2 bases from J, with 10 bases between. Germline V gene lookup returns CDR1 MNHEY and CDR2 SVGEGT. CDR3 nucleotide sequence: TGTGCCAGCAGTTACCGCGGGACTGCCTACGAGCAGTACTTC. As protein: CASSYRGTAYEQYF.

About this clonotype itself: One end of the junction is discordant with germline, which a read error may explain. The rearrangement uses TRBV7-3 and TRBJ2-5; 8 positions match TRBD2. Germline values: CDR1 SGHTA, CDR2 FQGTGA. The CDR3 contains 14 residues. The CDR3, as DNA: TGTGTCAGCAGCCCGGGAGGGGGGTTAGAGACCCAGTACTTC. Its translation: CVSSPGGGLETQYF. The whole variable domain, filled in from reference TRBV7-3 and TRBJ2-5, reads GAGVSQTPSNKVTEKGKYVELRCDPISGHTALYWYRQSLGQGPEFLIYFQGTGAADDSGLPNDRFFAVRPEGSVSTLKIQRTERGDSAVYLCVSSPGGGLETQYFGPGTRLLVL.

V and J are TRBV19 and TRBJ1-1; D uncertain. The germline V gene has CDR1 LNHDA and CDR2 SQIVND (reference sequence). This CDR3 is built from 14 residues. V lost 3 bases to trimming and J lost 3 bases, with 11 bases between them. The CDR3 DNA sequence: TGTGCCAGTAGTATGGCCATCGGGTACACTGAAGCTTTCTTT. Translation: CASSMAIGYTEAFF. The full variable domain, completed using reference TRBV19 and TRBJ1-1, is DGGITQSPKYLFRKEGQNVTLSCEQNLNHDAMYWYRQDPGQGLRLIYYSQIVNDFQKGDIAEGYSVSREKKESFPLTVTSAQKNPTAFYLCASSMAIGYTEAFFGQGTRLTVV.

There are many counts of this clonotype. The chain employs TRBV2 and TRBJ1-2; D gene uncertain. CDR1 is SNHLY and CDR2 is FYNNEI in the germline V gene. The CDR3 runs 12 residues. Trimming pared 3 bases from V and 4 bases from J, leaving 6 bases between. CDR3 in amino acids: CASSEYPYGYTF. Here the CDR3 DNA reads TGTGCCAGCAGTGAGTACCCCTATGGCTACACCTTC.

A few counts support this clonotype. V gene TRBV28 combines with J gene TRBJ2-1; D gene unclear. Trimming took 3 bases from V and 6 from J, leaving 9 bases between them. This CDR3 is built from 13 residues. Germline V gene lookup returns CDR1 MDHEN and CDR2 SYDVKM. Here the CDR3 reads CASSFVLPNEQFF. CDR3 in DNA: TGTGCCAGCAGTTTTGTGTTGCCCAATGAGCAGTTCTTC.